The 2 T cell receptor beta chains listed next were all sequenced from one sample in a study of T-cell reconstitution after alpha-beta-depleted transplantation in children. The authors prepared the TCRbeta library with unique molecular identifiers. TCRdb analysed the PCR reads with MiXCR anew, one entry per CDR3 protein. The data contain some 220,000 distinct CDR3 sequences, roughly a tenth of them singletons. Sequencing was performed on PBMCs, taken before TCRalphabeta/CD19-depleted stem cell transplant. These TCRs come from a child younger than two with acute myeloid leukemia, due to receive a stem cell transplant.

This clonotype was counted at least ten times. This rearrangement joins TRBV10-3 to TRBJ2-1; possible D gene TRBD1, 6 bases. V was trimmed by 11 bases and J by 7 bases, leaving 12 bases between them. The germline CDR1 and CDR2 sequences are ENHRY and SYGVKD. This CDR3 contains 11 residues. The CDR3 sequence is CAAQGSNEQFF. The CDR3 nucleotides read TGTGCCGCACAGGGTTCGAATGAGCAGTTCTTC.

Note on this clonotype: A much larger clone lies a single base off, so this may be a read error. CDR3 sequence: CASSLVPGLAGGLNEQFF. CDR3 bases: TGCGCCAGCAGCTTAGTACCGGGACTAGCGGGAGGGCTCAATGAGCAGTTCTTC. The chain has TRBV5-1 and TRBJ2-1, with 16 bases matching TRBD2. V was pared by 2 bases and J by 6 bases, with 8 bases of the junction left unmatched. Germline-derived CDR1 and CDR2 are SGHRS and YFSETQ. The CDR3 has 18 residues.